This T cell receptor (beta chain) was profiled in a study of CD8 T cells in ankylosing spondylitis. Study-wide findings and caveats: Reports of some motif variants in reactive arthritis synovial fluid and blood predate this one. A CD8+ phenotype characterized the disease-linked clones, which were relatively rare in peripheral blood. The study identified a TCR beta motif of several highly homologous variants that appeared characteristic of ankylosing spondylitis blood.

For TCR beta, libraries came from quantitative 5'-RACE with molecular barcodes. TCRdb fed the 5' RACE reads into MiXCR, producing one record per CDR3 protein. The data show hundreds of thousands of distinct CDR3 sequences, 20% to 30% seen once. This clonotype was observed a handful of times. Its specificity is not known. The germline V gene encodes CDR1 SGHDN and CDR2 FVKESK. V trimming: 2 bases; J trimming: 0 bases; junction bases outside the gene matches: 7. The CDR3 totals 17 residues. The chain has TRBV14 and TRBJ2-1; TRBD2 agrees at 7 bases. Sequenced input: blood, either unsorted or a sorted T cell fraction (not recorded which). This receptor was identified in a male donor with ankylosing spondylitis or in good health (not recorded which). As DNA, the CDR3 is TGTGCCAGCAGCCAAAGGGGCGGGAGACACTCCTACAATGAGCAGTTCTTC. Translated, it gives CASSQRGGRHSYNEQFF.